A selection of T cell receptor beta chains follows, all from one sample in a study of blood T cell repertoires in COVID-19. The protocol was immunoSEQ multiplex PCR, while the TCRdb copy is restricted to in-frame clones and leaves out a portion. The sample includes about 130,000 clones, around 83% of them seen just once. Sequencing used PBMCs or T cells enriched from blood (not recorded which). These TCRs come from a man younger than 45 who had recovered from COVID-19. Both conserved end residues are part of each CDR3. A D gene is named only where the DNA matches it firmly. Expanded clones are given a class, and other clones once, few, many or no size at all.

>TRBV6-5|TRBJ1-3|-|-
TGTGCCAGCACACGAGGGGGGGAGCGTGGAAACACCATATATTTT
CASTRGGERGNTIYF
>TRBV10-1|TRBJ2-3|-|TRBD2
TGCGCCAGCAGTGAGTCACTAGCGGGAAACACAGATACGCAGTATTTT
CASSESLAGNTDTQYF
>TRBV11-2|TRBJ2-7|-|TRBD2
TGTGCCAGCAGCGTTAGCGGGATCTACGAGCAGTACTTC
CASSVSGIYEQYF
>TRBV3-1/TRBV3-2|TRBJ1-6|-|TRBD1
TGTGCCAGCAGCGCACAGGGACAGCCAAATTCACCCCTCCACTTT
CASSAQGQPNSPLHF
>TRBV10-3|TRBJ1-1|-|-
TGTGCCATCAGCTTGACAGGCAAGAACACTGAAGCTTTCTTT
CAISLTGKNTEAFF
>TRBV2|TRBJ2-2|once|TRBD1
TGTGCCAGCAAACAGGGGGTGTCCATCGGGGAGCTGTTTTTT
CASKQGVSIGELFF
>TRBV27|TRBJ1-2|-|TRBD1
TGTGCCAGCAGCACCGGTGGGACAGGGGGGGACTATGGCTACACCTTC
CASSTGGTGGDYGYTF
>TRBV7-8|TRBJ2-5|-|TRBD2
TGTGCCAGCAGCTTTACTAGCGGGGGGGCCGGAGAGACCCAGTACTTC
CASSFTSGGAGETQYF
>TRBV2|TRBJ1-1|few|-
TGTGCCAGCAGTCAGGGCCCGGGCACTGAAGCTTTCTTT
CASSQGPGTEAFF
>TRBV18|TRBJ2-3|-|TRBD2
TGTGCCAGCTCACCGGGTAGCGGGGACTTCACAGATACGCAGTATTTT
CASSPGSGDFTDTQYF
>TRBV9|TRBJ1-2|-|-
TGTGCCAGCAGCGTAGATACAGGGAACTATGGCTACACCTTC
CASSVDTGNYGYTF
>TRBV30|TRBJ2-7|-|-
TGTGCCTGGAGTGGCCCCAACGGGAGACACTCCTACGAGCAGTACTTC
CAWSGPNGRHSYEQYF
>TRBV7-9|TRBJ1-5|-|TRBD1
TGTGCCAGCAGCTCGGACAGGGAGAGCAATCAGCCCCAGCATTTT
CASSSDRESNQPQHF
>TRBV9|TRBJ2-4|few|TRBD2
TGTGCCAGCAGCGTATTCCCTAGCGGGAACATTCAGTACTTC
CASSVFPSGNIQYF
>TRBV19|TRBJ1-5|-|-
TGTGCCAGTAGTATAGATCGAGGGTATCAGCCCCAGCATTTT
CASSIDRGYQPQHF
>TRBV18|TRBJ1-2|-|-
TGTGCCAGCTCACCAGGTACAGGTGACTCCTATGGCTACACCTTC
CASSPGTGDSYGYTF
>TRBV4-1|TRBJ2-7|-|TRBD1
TGCGCCAGCAGCCCGGACAGGGCCTACGAGCAGTACTTC
CASSPDRAYEQYF
>TRBV12-3/TRBV12-4|TRBJ2-3|-|-
TGTGCCAGCAGTTTCATGGCAGGGGATACGCAGTATTTT
CASSFMAGDTQYF
>TRBV11-3|TRBJ2-1|-|TRBD1
TGTGCCAGCAGCGCCCCCGGGACAGGGGGCTACAATGAGCAGTTCTTC
CASSAPGTGGYNEQFF
>TRBV10-3|TRBJ2-3|-|TRBD2
TGTGCCATCAGTGAGTCCCTATCGGGGGGAACAGATACGCAGTATTTT
CAISESLSGGTDTQYF
>TRBV28|TRBJ1-3|medium-sized|-
TGTGCCAGCAGTCACCAACAGGGTTTATATTTT
CASSHQQGLYF
>TRBV10-3|TRBJ1-6|-|-
TGTGCCATCAGTGACAGGTTTGATTCACCCCTCCACTTT
CAISDRFDSPLHF
>TRBV3-1/TRBV3-2|TRBJ1-1|few|-
TGTGCCAGCAGCCCCCCTATGCGTCCTGAAGCTTTCTTT
CASSPPMRPEAFF
>TRBV5-5|TRBJ2-1|-|-
TGTGCCAGCAGCTTTCTACCGCAGGGTACAGGGGAGCAGTTCTTC
CASSFLPQGTGEQFF
>TRBV18|TRBJ1-1|once|-
TGTGCCAGCTCTCTCACGGGGGACACTGAAGCTTTCTTT
CASSLTGDTEAFF